The 20 T cell receptor beta chains in this list originate from one sample, sequenced in a study of cytomegalovirus exposure and HLA in healthy donors. Vbeta (60) and Jbeta (13) primers were used in the PCR. The table came from immunoSEQ multiplex PCR; TCRdb's copy has only in-frame clones and leaves some out. The sample has some 160,000 clones, more than 65% seen once. The sequencing sample was made of PBMCs. The origin of the receptors is a woman in her forties or fifties in good health and CMV-seronegative.

The chain carries TRBV6-4 and TRBJ2-1, with D possibly being TRBD2 (7 bases). The ends were cut back, 2 bases at V and 5 bases at J, with 13 bases in the middle. The length of the CDR3 is 15 residues. Germline-derived CDR1 and CDR2 are MRHNA and SNTAGT. DNA for the CDR3: TGTGCCAGCAGTGACGGGGGGGCATTGAACAATGAGCAGTTCTTC. Protein: CASSDGGALNNEQFF.

This clone showed up just once. V is TRBV27 and J is TRBJ1-2; 7 bases align to TRBD1. The J segment lost 0 bases and the V segment lost 5 bases, leaving 12 bases of the junction unmatched. The germline gives CDR1 MNHEY, CDR2 SMNVEV (reference sequence). CDR3 size: 17 residues. The CDR3 DNA is TGTGCCAGCAGTCCTACTAGGAGGGGGCCGGCTAACTATGGCTACACCTTC. It translates to CASSPTRRGPANYGYTF.

As for this clone: The junction shows a germline mismatch at one end, possibly a read error. This CDR3 is also generated by other DNA sequences in the sample. This sequence joins TRBV6-5 and TRBJ2-7, with 8 bases matching TRBD1. The CDR3 sequence is 15 residues long. Germline V lookup: CDR1 MNHEY, CDR2 SVGAGI. In DNA, the CDR3 is TGTGCCAGCCGACTTGGACAGGGTTTATCCTACGAACAGTACTTC. Protein sequence: CASRLGQGLSYEQYF.

V and J are TRBV11-3 and TRBJ2-3, with D possibly TRBD2 on 7 matching bases. CDR1 is SGHNT, CDR2 YENEEA, per germline. This CDR3 has 16 residues. Trimming cost V 4 bases and J 4 bases, with 18 bases left between them. CDR3 sequence: CASSSGGSGAADTQYF. CDR3 nucleotides: TGTGCCAGCAGCTCGGGAGGATCGGGGGCAGCAGATACGCAGTATTTT.

V is TRBV6-5 and J is TRBJ2-1; 7 bases fit TRBD2. The V segment lost 2 bases and the J segment 9 bases; nucleotides outside the gene matches: 10. Per germline, CDR1 MNHEY and CDR2 SVGAGI. The CDR3 has 15 residues. The CDR3 DNA sequence: TGTGCCAGCAGTTACGGGGGAGGGCCAGGCGGTGAGCAGTTCTTC. It translates to CASSYGGGPGGEQFF.

The chain is built from TRBV28 and TRBJ2-7; the match to TRBD2 covers 11 bases. The germline CDR1 and CDR2 sequences are MDHEN and SYDVKM. With 3 bases clipped from V and 5 bases from J, the junction kept 6 bases outside the gene matches. The CDR3 extends over 15 amino acids. The CDR3 DNA reads as TGTGCCAGCAGTTTGGGGCTAGCGGGAGGCCACGAGCAGTACTTC. Its translation: CASSLGLAGGHEQYF. Full variable domain (outside the CDR3, taken from reference TRBV28 and TRBJ2-7): DVKVTQSSRYLVKRTGEKVFLECVQDMDHENMFWYRQDPGLGLRLIYFSYDVKMKEKGDIPEGYSVSREKKERFSLILESASTNQTSMYLCASSLGLAGGHEQYFGPGTRLTVT.

This clone was detected a few times. V usage is TRBV11-2 and J usage is TRBJ1-5, with 7 bases that match TRBD1. This CDR3 spans 15 amino acids. CDR1 and CDR2 (germline): SGHAT, FQNNGV. V was pared by 6 bases and J by 0 bases, with 5 bases of the junction left unmatched. The CDR3 sequence: CASSQGTVSNQPQHF. CDR3 DNA: TGTGCCAGCAGTCAAGGGACAGTTAGCAATCAGCCCCAGCATTTT. Filled out from reference TRBV11-2 and TRBJ1-5, the complete variable domain reads EAGVAQSPRYKIIEKRQSVAFWCNPISGHATLYWYQQILGQGPKLLIQFQNNGVVDDSQLPKDRFSAERLKGVDSTLKIQPAKLEDSAVYLCASSQGTVSNQPQHFGDGTRLSIL.

This clone was picked up one time. This chain connects TRBV28 to TRBJ2-5; 7 nucleotides match TRBD1. The tail of the sequence fits TRBJ2-7 better, so the J call may be wrong. The CDR3 length is 14 residues. CDR1 and CDR2 (germline): MDHEN, SYDVKM. CDR3 DNA: TGTGCCAGCCGAGACAGGGTTGTACGGGACGAGCAGTACTTC. Its protein product is CASRDRVVRDEQYF.

The rearrangement uses TRBV5-6 and TRBJ2-7; no clear D gene. Trimming removed 3 bases from V and 7 bases from J, with 17 bases in between. The germline V gene has CDR1 SGHDT and CDR2 YYEEEE. This CDR3 is built from 14 residues. CDR3 protein: CASSYREVTREQYF. The DNA for the CDR3 is TGTGCCAGCAGCTATCGCGAGGTCACGAGGGAGCAGTACTTC.

The chain has TRBV15 and TRBJ2-7; the match to TRBD1 covers 9 bases. CDR1 is LNHNV and CDR2 is YYDKDF in the germline V gene (reference sequence). The CDR3 is 15 residues long. Germline trimming cut 1 base from V and 5 bases from J; bases unmatched to any gene: 6. The CDR3 bases are TGTGCCACCAGCAGAGGTGGGACAGGGTCCCACGAGCAGTACTTC. Protein: CATSRGGTGSHEQYF.

The rearrangement uses TRBV4-2 and TRBJ2-1; 8 bases line up with TRBD2. The germline V gene has CDR1 LGHNA and CDR2 YNFKEQ. Trimming took 1 base from V and 2 from J; bases not matched to a gene: 4. The CDR3 is 16 amino acids. The CDR3 region has the DNA TGTGCCAGCAGCCAAGCAAGTAGCGGGGCCTACAATGAGCAGTTCTTC. Translating gives CASSQASSGAYNEQFF.

V usage is TRBV28 and J usage is TRBJ1-4, with a possible D match to TRBD1 (6 bases). CDR1 is MDHEN and CDR2 is SYDVKM in the germline V gene. V shed 3 bases and J shed 6 bases, with 14 bases lying between them. The CDR3 runs 15 residues. The CDR3: CASSFGRGADEKLFF. CDR3 bases: TGTGCCAGCAGTTTCGGACGGGGGGCGGATGAAAAACTGTTTTTT.

The chain employs TRBV28 and TRBJ1-6; 10 positions agree with TRBD1. This CDR3 comprises 15 residues. CDR1 is MDHEN and CDR2 is SYDVKM in the germline V gene. The V and J ends lost 11 bases and 6 bases, in that order; junction bases with no gene match: 10. The CDR3 here is CASLIGQGVNSPLHF. The CDR3 DNA follows: TGTGCCTCGCTTATTGGACAGGGGGTTAATTCACCCCTCCACTTT. The entire variable domain, with the rest obtained from reference TRBV28 and TRBJ1-6, is as follows: DVKVTQSSRYLVKRTGEKVFLECVQDMDHENMFWYRQDPGLGLRLIYFSYDVKMKEKGDIPEGYSVSREKKERFSLILESASTNQTSMYLCASLIGQGVNSPLHFGNGTRLTVT.

The chain links TRBV28 to TRBJ2-3, with unresolved D. This CDR3 has 13 amino acids. From germline, CDR1 is MDHEN and CDR2 SYDVKM. Trimming took 6 bases from V and 4 from J, leaving 11 bases between them. The CDR3 DNA follows: TGTGCCAGCAGCATCAATGTCCCAGATACGCAGTATTTT. Residues: CASSINVPDTQYF.

CDR3 protein: CASSISMAQPQHF. CDR3 nucleotide sequence: TGTGCCAGTAGCATCTCTATGGCACAGCCCCAGCATTTT. V is TRBV6-5 and J is TRBJ1-5; D gene unclear. V lost 9 bases to trimming and J lost 7 bases, with 16 bases between them. The germline gives CDR1 MNHEY, CDR2 SVGAGI. The CDR3 contains 13 residues.

In its sample, this clone was seen once. The V call is TRBV29-1, the J call TRBJ1-2; TRBD1 is a possible D gene (5 bases). V was shortened by 7 bases and J by 10 bases, with 16 bases between the two germline ends. Germline-derived CDR1 and CDR2 are SQVTM and ANQGSEA. The CDR3 length is 11 residues. The CDR3 DNA follows: TGCAGCGCCCGACGGGGGGGTTCCTACACCTTC. Protein: CSARRGGSYTF.

The J gene is TRBJ1-5, the V gene TRBV7-2, with a tentative D call TRBD1 (5 bases). Looked up from germline, CDR1 is SGHTA and CDR2 is FQGNSA. The CDR3 loop spans 15 amino acids. V lost 4 bases, J lost 3 bases, and 13 bases lay in between. The CDR3 sequence is CASSSGSHFNQPQHF. CDR3 nucleotides: TGTGCCAGCAGCTCAGGGTCCCATTTCAATCAGCCCCAGCATTTT.

V usage is TRBV28 and J usage is TRBJ1-1, with 8 bases fitting TRBD1. Losses at the gene ends were 3 bases for V and 2 bases for J; bases not matched to a gene: 11. CDR1 and CDR2 from the germline V gene are MDHEN and SYDVKM. This CDR3 spans 17 amino acids. The CDR3 region has the DNA TGTGCCAGCAGTTTCGCGTGGTGGGACAGGCTAAACACTGAAGCTTTCTTT. This translates into CASSFAWWDRLNTEAFF.

This chain joins TRBV28 and TRBJ1-1; the match to TRBD1 covers 8 bases. The trim removed 7 bases at V and 4 bases at J, leaving 5 bases unmatched. Germline lookup yields CDR1 MDHEN and CDR2 SYDVKM. The CDR3 has 13 amino acids. CDR3 region: CASIPGGITEAFF. The CDR3 DNA reads as TGTGCCAGCATCCCAGGGGGCATCACTGAAGCTTTCTTT.

This clone was detected only a few times. The chain uses TRBV23-1 and TRBJ1-5; D gene uncertain. TRBV23-1 has ORF status, its function being uncertain. This CDR3 spans 17 amino acids. V lost 4 bases to trimming and J lost 2 bases, with 18 bases between them. The CDR3 coding sequence is TGCGCCAGCAGTCTACACAGATTAGGTTCTGGCAATCAGCCCCAGCATTTT. Its translation: CASSLHRLGSGNQPQHF.